A selection of T cell receptor beta chains follows, all from one sample in a study of early stage breast cancer tumors. Data came from immunoSEQ multiplex PCR; TCRdb stores just in-frame clones and leaves some out. The data contain around 25,000 clones, about 67% of them singletons. The source material was breast tumor tissue. Receptors originate from a person in their sixties with breast cancer. Both conserved end residues are part of each CDR3. Fields, in order: V gene, CDR3 protein.

TRBV27	CASHLRGFDRDEQYF
TRBV5-1	CASSRAGTSGSSYNEQFF
TRBV2	CASRLNSYNEQFF
TRBV6-5	CASTQSGHFNEQYF
TRBV5-1	CASSLMLAGTEAFF
TRBV11-2	CASSLVLDRAPEQFF
TRBV18	CASSPSRGNEKLFF
TRBV27	CASSDSYGYTF
TRBV29-1	CSVTGARGEQYF
TRBV2	CASSEDRGNQPQHF
TRBV2	CASSEGGGSSGYGYTF
TRBV7-2	CASSPPGLAGMQENEQFF
TRBV19	CASSTWTGPNTGELFF
TRBV7-2	CASSFRDYEQYF
TRBV19	CASSIGGSPGNTIYF
TRBV6-5	CASSYSDRGPGAFF
TRBV29-1	CSGSGGGGYGYTF
TRBV4-3	CASSQDVPVSSYNEQFF
TRBV6-4	CASSGEEGTEAFF
TRBV9	CASSVATGGAIGELFF
TRBV7-8	CASSLRGSGELFF
TRBV15	CATSGEWGHGNEQFF
TRBV5-1	CASSTGQKETQYF
TRBV27	CASSLLGTEANEQYF
TRBV10-1	CASSEGLTTDTQYF
TRBV18	CASSPGQGAETQYF
TRBV19	CASSTDSRYGYTF
TRBV6-5	CASSFRTSGRSGELFF